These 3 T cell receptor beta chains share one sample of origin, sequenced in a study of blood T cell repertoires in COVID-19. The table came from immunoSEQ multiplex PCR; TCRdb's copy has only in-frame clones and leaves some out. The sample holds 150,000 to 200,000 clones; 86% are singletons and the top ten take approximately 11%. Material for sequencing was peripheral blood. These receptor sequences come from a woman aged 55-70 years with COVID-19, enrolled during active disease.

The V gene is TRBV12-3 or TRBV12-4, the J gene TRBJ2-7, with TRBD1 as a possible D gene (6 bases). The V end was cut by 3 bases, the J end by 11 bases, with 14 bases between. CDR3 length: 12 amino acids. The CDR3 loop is CASSFPTGQKYF. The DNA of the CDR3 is TGTGCCAGCAGTTTTCCGACAGGACAGAAGTACTTC.

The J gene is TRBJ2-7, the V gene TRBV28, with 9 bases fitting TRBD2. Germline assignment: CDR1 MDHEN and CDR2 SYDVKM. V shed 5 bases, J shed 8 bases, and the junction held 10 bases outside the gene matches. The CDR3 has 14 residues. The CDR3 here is CASSLAGGPGKQYF. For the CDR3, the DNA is TGTGCCAGCAGTCTGGCGGGAGGGCCCGGGAAGCAGTACTTC. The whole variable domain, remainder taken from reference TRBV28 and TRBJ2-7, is DVKVTQSSRYLVKRTGEKVFLECVQDMDHENMFWYRQDPGLGLRLIYFSYDVKMKEKGDIPEGYSVSREKKERFSLILESASTNQTSMYLCASSLAGGPGKQYFGPGTRLTVT.

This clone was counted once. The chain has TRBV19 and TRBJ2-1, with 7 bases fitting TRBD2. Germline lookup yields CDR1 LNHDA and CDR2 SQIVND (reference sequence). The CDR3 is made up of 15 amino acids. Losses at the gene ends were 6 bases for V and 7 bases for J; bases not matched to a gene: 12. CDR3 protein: CASSRAGVDLNEQFF. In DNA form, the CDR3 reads TGTGCCAGTAGCAGGGCGGGAGTAGATTTAAATGAGCAGTTCTTC.